This TCR beta chain is drawn from a study of CD8+CD57+ T cells in acquired aplastic anemia. Study as a whole: Mean yield of DNA from sorted CD4+ and CD8+ cells was approximately 3 ug.

This CDR3 has 16 amino acids. Germline V gene sequence: CDR1 LNHDA, CDR2 SQIVND (reference sequence). This clonotype was counted a single time. A much larger clone is a single base away; this may be a read error. For CDR3 and TCR beta VDJ profiling, genomic DNA was the template used. A single record per CDR3 protein comes from TCRdb applying MiXCR to the reads. The table includes some 150,000 distinct CDR3 sequences, around two fifths detected once. This rearrangement joins TRBV19 to TRBJ2-2; perhaps D is TRBD1 or TRBD2 (5 bases each). The sequence derives from a human donor in good health, serving as a control. The sequenced material came from sorted CD4+, CD8+, or CD8+CD57+ T cells (not recorded which) from PBMCs. This chain's CDR3 is CASSMRATANTGEPFF. CDR3 DNA: TGTGCCAGTAGTATGCGGGCGACAGCAAACACCGGGGAGCCGTTTTTT.